This T cell receptor (beta chain) comes out of a study of T cell responses to AZD1222 COVID-19 vaccine. Study-level background: Second doses that came at about 4 or about 12 weeks were put together.

Concerning this clone itself: Its antigen is undetermined.

Germline V gene data show CDR1 as SGHRS and CDR2 as YFSETQ. Between the trimmed V and J ends, which lost 0 bases and 2 bases, there was a span of 12 bases. This CDR3 has 15 residues. Sequencing was performed with immunoSEQ multiplex PCR; in TCRdb, only in-frame clones are kept and a portion is missing. The table includes some 150,000 clones, approximately 88% detected once. Study-wide results and limits: Spike-specific TCR depth and breadth grew after two AZD1222 doses. Clonal diversity may have been underestimated in mostly white British donors.

This sequence joins TRBV5-1 and TRBJ2-7; D remains unclear. Source: peripheral blood, taken on day 0 of AZD1222 vaccination. The receptor was derived from an adult in good health. CDR3 nucleotides: TGCGCCAGCAGCTTGGCCCAGCCCACCCCCTACGAGCAGTACTTC. It codes for CASSLAQPTPYEQYF.